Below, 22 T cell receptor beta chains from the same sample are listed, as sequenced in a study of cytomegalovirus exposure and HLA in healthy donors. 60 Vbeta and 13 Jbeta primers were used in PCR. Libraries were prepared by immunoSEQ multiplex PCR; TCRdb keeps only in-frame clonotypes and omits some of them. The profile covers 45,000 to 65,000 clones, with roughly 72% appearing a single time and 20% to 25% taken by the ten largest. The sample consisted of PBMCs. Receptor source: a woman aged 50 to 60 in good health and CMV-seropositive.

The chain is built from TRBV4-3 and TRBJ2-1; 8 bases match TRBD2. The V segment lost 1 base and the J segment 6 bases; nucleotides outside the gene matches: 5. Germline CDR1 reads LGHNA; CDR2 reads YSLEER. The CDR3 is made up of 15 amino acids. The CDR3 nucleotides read TGCGCCAGCAGCCAAGGTAGGACTAGCCTCAATGAGCAGTTCTTC. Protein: CASSQGRTSLNEQFF.

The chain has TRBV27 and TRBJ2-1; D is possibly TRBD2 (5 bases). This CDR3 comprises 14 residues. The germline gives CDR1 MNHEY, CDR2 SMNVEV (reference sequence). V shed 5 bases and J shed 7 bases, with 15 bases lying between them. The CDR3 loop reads CASSRTALWNEQFF. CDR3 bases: TGTGCCAGCAGTAGGACTGCGCTCTGGAATGAGCAGTTCTTC.

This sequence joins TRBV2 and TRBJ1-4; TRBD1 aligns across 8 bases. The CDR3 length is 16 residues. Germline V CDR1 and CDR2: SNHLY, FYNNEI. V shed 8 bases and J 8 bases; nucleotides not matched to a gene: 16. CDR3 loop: CASSRTYGQGLEKLFF. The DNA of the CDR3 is TGTGCCAGCTCAAGAACATATGGACAGGGTTTAGAAAAACTGTTTTTT.

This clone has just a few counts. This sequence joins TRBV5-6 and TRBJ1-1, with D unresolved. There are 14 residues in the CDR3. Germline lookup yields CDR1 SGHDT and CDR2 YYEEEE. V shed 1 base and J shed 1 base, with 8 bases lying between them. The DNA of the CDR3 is TGTGCCAGCAGCTTGCCGGGAGCGAACACTGAAGCTTTCTTT. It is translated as CASSLPGANTEAFF.

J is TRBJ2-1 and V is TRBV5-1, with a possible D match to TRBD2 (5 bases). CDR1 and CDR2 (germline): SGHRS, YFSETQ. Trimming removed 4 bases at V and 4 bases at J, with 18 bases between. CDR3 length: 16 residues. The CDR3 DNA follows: TGCGCCAGCAGCCGGACTGGGAGTAATGCTTACAATGAGCAGTTCTTC. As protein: CASSRTGSNAYNEQFF.

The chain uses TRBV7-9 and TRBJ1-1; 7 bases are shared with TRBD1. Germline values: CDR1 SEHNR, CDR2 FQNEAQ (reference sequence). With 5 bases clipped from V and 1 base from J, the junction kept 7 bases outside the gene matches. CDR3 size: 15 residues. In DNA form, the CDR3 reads TGTGCCAGCAGCCGACCCCGGACAGGGAACACTGAAGCTTTCTTT. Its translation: CASSRPRTGNTEAFF.

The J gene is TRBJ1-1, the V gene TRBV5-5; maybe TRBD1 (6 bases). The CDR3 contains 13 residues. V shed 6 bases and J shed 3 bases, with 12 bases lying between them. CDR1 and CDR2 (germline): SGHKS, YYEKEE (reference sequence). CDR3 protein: CASIPGVDTEAFF. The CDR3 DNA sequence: TGTGCCAGCATACCAGGGGTGGACACTGAAGCTTTCTTT.

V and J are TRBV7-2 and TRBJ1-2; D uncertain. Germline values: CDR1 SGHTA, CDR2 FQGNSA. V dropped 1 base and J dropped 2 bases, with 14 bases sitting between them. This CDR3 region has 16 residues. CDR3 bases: TGTGCCAGCAGCTTAGTTTTGGTCAGTGTGAACTATGGCTACACCTTC. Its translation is CASSLVLVSVNYGYTF.

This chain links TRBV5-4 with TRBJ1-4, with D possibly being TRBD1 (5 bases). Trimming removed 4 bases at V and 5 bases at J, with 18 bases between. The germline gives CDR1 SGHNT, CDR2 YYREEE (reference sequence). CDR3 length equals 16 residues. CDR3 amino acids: CASSPGGAQQNEKLFF. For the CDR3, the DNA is TGTGCCAGCAGCCCAGGAGGGGCGCAACAAAATGAAAAACTGTTTTTT.

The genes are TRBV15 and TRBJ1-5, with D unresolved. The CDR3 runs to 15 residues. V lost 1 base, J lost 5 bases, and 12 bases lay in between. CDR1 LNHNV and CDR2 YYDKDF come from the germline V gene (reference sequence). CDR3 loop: CATSRGRAYYQPQHF. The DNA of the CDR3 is TGTGCCACCAGCAGAGGGAGGGCCTACTATCAGCCCCAGCATTTT.

CDR3 sequence: CASSYTGFLGYTF. CDR3 DNA: TGTGCCAGCAGCTATACAGGTTTCCTGGGCTACACCTTC. The chain uses TRBV5-6 and TRBJ1-2, with D perhaps matching TRBD1 (5 bases). V lost 3 bases and J 8 bases, leaving 14 bases between the germline ends. Looked up from germline, CDR1 is SGHDT and CDR2 is YYEEEE. The CDR3 consists of 13 residues.

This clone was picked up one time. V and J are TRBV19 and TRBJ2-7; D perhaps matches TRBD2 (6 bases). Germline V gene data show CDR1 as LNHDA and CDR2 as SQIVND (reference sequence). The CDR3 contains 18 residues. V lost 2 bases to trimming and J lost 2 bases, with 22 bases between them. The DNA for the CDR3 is TGTGCCAGTAGTATAAGGGGACGGGGAGGATTTCGTACCTACGAGCAGTACTTC. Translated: CASSIRGRGGFRTYEQYF. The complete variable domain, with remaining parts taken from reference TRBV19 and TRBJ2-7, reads DGGITQSPKYLFRKEGQNVTLSCEQNLNHDAMYWYRQDPGQGLRLIYYSQIVNDFQKGDIAEGYSVSREKKESFPLTVTSAQKNPTAFYLCASSIRGRGGFRTYEQYFGPGTRLTVT.

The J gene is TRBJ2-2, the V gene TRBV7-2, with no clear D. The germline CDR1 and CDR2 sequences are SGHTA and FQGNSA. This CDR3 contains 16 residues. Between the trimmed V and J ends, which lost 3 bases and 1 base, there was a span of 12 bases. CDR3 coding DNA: TGTGCCAGCAGCTTTGAGCTTTTACTGAACACCGGGGAGCTGTTTTTT. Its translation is CASSFELLLNTGELFF.

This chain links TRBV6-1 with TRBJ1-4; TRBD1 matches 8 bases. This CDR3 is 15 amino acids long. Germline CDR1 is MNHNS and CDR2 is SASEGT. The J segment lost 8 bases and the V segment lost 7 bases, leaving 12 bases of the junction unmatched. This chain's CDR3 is CASNKQGGTGEKLFF. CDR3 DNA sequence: TGTGCCAGCAACAAACAAGGAGGGACAGGCGAAAAACTGTTTTTT.

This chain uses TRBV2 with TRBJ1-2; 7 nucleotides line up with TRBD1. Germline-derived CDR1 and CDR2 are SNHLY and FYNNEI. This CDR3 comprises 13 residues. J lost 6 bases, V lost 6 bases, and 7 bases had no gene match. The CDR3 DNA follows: TGTGCCAGCAGAGCACAGGGGTTTAATGGCTACACCTTC. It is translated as CASRAQGFNGYTF.

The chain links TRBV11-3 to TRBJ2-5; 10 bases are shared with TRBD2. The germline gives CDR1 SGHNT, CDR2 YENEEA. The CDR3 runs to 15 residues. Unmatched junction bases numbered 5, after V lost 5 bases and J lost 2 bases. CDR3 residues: CASSKRTSGQETQYF. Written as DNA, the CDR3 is TGTGCCAGCAGCAAACGGACTAGCGGACAAGAGACCCAGTACTTC.

The CDR3 region is CASSPWDRGSTDTQYF. The CDR3 DNA follows: TGCGCCAGCAGCCCATGGGACAGAGGTTCGACAGATACGCAGTATTTT. This chain links TRBV4-1 with TRBJ2-3; TRBD1 matches 7 bases. The CDR3 is 16 amino acids. Germline loops: CDR1 MGHRA, CDR2 YSYEKL. The ends lost 4 bases at V and 3 bases at J; junction bases unmatched: 10.

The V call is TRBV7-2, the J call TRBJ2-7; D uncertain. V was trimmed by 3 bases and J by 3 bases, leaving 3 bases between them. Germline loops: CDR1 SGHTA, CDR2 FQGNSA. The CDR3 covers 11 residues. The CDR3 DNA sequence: TGTGCCAGCAGCTTCAGCTACGAGCAGTACTTC. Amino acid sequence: CASSFSYEQYF.

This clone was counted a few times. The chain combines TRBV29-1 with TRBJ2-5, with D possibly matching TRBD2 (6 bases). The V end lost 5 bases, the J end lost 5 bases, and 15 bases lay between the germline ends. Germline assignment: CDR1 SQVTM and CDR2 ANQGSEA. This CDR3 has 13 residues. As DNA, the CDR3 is TGCAGCGTTAAGGCGGGGCTTGGGGAGACCCAGTACTTC. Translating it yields CSVKAGLGETQYF.

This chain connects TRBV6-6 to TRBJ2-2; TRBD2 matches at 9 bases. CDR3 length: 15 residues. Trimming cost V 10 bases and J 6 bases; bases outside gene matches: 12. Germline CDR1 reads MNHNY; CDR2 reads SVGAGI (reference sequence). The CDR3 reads CATKGAGGHPGELFF. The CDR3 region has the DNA TGTGCCACCAAGGGGGCGGGAGGGCACCCCGGGGAGCTGTTTTTT.

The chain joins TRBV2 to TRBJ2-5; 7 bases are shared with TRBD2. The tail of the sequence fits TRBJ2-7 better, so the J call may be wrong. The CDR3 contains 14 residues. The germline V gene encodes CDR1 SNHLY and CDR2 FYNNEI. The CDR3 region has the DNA TGTGCCAGCTCGATTCTGGGGAGGGGCTACGAGCAGTACTTC. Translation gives CASSILGRGYEQYF.

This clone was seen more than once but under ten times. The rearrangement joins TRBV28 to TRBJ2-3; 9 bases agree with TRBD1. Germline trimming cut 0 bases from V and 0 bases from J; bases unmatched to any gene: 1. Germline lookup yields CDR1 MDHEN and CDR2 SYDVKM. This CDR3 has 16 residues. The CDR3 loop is CASSLWDRGSTDTQYF. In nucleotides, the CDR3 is TGTGCCAGCAGTTTATGGGACAGGGGTAGCACAGATACGCAGTATTTT.